These T cell receptor beta chains were read from a single sample in a study of cytomegalovirus exposure and HLA in healthy donors. Here immunoSEQ multiplex PCR was the method, and the copy in TCRdb shows in-frame clones only, minus some. The table records about 130,000 clones, about 96% of them present only once. The sequenced material came from PBMCs. These receptors all come from a man in his late teens or twenties in good health and CMV-seronegative. The CDR3 runs from the conserved cysteine through the conserved F or W. Fields, in order: clone size, J gene, D gene, V gene, CDR3 DNA, CDR3 protein. A D gene is named only where the DNA matches it firmly. Only part of the rows carry a size: once, few, many, or a class if the clone is expanded.

>-|TRBJ2-1|TRBD2|TRBV28
TGTGCCAGCAGTTTAATCGAGTTCGAGCGGGAGAAAAGAAATGAGCAGTTCTTC
CASSLIEFEREKRNEQFF
>once|TRBJ2-1|TRBD2|TRBV7-2
TGTGCCAGCAGCGAATTTACTAGCGGGGGGACACCCGAGTTCTTC
CASSEFTSGGTPEFF
>-|TRBJ2-1|TRBD2|TRBV4-3
TGCGCCAGCAGCCAAGATCGAGAGCGGGAGGGTTGGGATGAGCAGTTCTTC
CASSQDREREGWDEQFF
>-|TRBJ1-2|TRBD1|TRBV6-5
TGTGCCAGCAGTCGACAGGGCGGAGGCTATGGCTACACCTTC
CASSRQGGGYGYTF
>-|TRBJ2-2|TRBD1|TRBV6-5
TGTGCCAGCAGCCCCAGACAGGGATACGGGGAGCTGTTTTTT
CASSPRQGYGELFF
>-|TRBJ2-7|TRBD2|TRBV7-9
TGTGCCAGCAGCTTAGGACTAGCGGGTCCCCCTAGCTACGAGCAGTACTTC
CASSLGLAGPPSYEQYF
>-|TRBJ2-2|-|TRBV5-1
TGCGCCAGCCACCCAGGGGACGGGGAGCTGTTTTTT
CASHPGDGELFF
>-|TRBJ1-1|-|TRBV11-2
TGTGCCAGCAGCTTAGCCTTGAGCACTGAAGCTTTCTTT
CASSLALSTEAFF
>medium-sized|TRBJ2-7|TRBD2|TRBV27
TGTGCCAGCAGTCCCTGGACTAGCGGGAGGGCCGTGTACTTC
CASSPWTSGRAVYF
>-|TRBJ2-3|-|TRBV7-2
TGTGCCAGCAGCAGCCTCTCGGAGGGGCAGGATACGCAGTATTTT
CASSSLSEGQDTQYF
>-|TRBJ1-1|TRBD1|TRBV19
TGTGCCAGTAGCCCCCCGGACAGGCTGAACACTGAAGCTTTCTTT
CASSPPDRLNTEAFF
>-|TRBJ1-4|-|TRBV4-1
TGCGCCAGCATGGTTGGGGGCGGCGGATCAGGTGAAAAACTGTTTTTT
CASMVGGGGSGEKLFF
>-|TRBJ2-7|TRBD2|TRBV6-4
TGTGCCAGCAGTGCGGGGGGCGAGCAGTACTTC
CASSAGGEQYF
>once|TRBJ2-1|TRBD2|TRBV5-8
TGTGCCAGCAGCCCCGGACTAGCGGGAGGGCTACGCAATGAGCAGTTCTTC
CASSPGLAGGLRNEQFF
>-|TRBJ1-1|-|TRBV19
TGTGCCAGTAGTCTACCGGACAGTTACATGAACACTGAAGCTTTCTTT
CASSLPDSYMNTEAFF
>once|TRBJ2-1|TRBD2|TRBV5-4
TGTGCCAGCAGCCCACGTCGGGAGGGTTTAGGCGAGCAGTTCTTC
CASSPRREGLGEQFF
>-|TRBJ2-1|-|TRBV28
TGTGCCAGCAGTTTAAGAGGGGGTGCCCCCTACAATGAGCAGTTCTTC
CASSLRGGAPYNEQFF
>-|TRBJ2-5|TRBD2|TRBV6-5
TGTGCCAGCAGTTACGGGCGGGAGCAGACCCAGTACTTC
CASSYGREQTQYF
>-|TRBJ2-2|-|TRBV9
TGTGCCAGCAGCGTACAACAAGGGGCAGACGGGGAGCTGTTTTTT
CASSVQQGADGELFF
>-|TRBJ1-3|TRBD1|TRBV27
TGTGCCAGCAGTTTAGGGACAGGCGGAAACACCATATATTTT
CASSLGTGGNTIYF
>-|TRBJ2-1|TRBD2|TRBV14
TGTGCCAGCAGCTTAAGCGTACGACTAGCGGGAGGTTTCTACTACAATGAGCAGTTCTTC
CASSLSVRLAGGFYYNEQFF
>few|TRBJ1-1|-|TRBV6-1
TGTGCCATCACCCCAGTCGAAGCTTTCTTT
CAITPVEAFF
>-|TRBJ2-5|-|TRBV10-3
TGTGCCATCAGTGCAGAGCCCCCGAAGGGCGGGCAAGGGACCCAGTACTTC
CAISAEPPKGGQGTQYF
>-|TRBJ1-3|-|TRBV5-1
TGCGCCAGCAGCTTGTCAGGGGACTCTGGAAACACCATATATTTT
CASSLSGDSGNTIYF
>-|TRBJ2-7|TRBD1|TRBV19
TGTGCCAGTAGCAACGCCGGGACAGGGAACCGCGAGCAGTACTTC
CASSNAGTGNREQYF
>-|TRBJ1-2|TRBD1|TRBV5-6
TGTGCCAGCAGCTCGAGACAGGGACTGAACTATGGCTACACCTTC
CASSSRQGLNYGYTF
>-|TRBJ1-5|-|TRBV30
TGTGCCTGGTCTGGACTGCACAATCAGCCCCAGCATTTT
CAWSGLHNQPQHF
>-|TRBJ1-2|TRBD1|TRBV13
TGTGCCAGCAGCCCCCCCGGGACAGTCTATGGCTACACCTTC
CASSPPGTVYGYTF
>-|TRBJ2-7|-|TRBV5-5
TGTGCCAGCAGCCACCCTTCCGGCTACGAGCAGTACTTC
CASSHPSGYEQYF
>-|TRBJ2-2|-|TRBV5-1
TGCGCCAGCAGCTTGGGCGGACAGAACACCGGGGAGCTGTTTTTT
CASSLGGQNTGELFF
>-|TRBJ2-2|TRBD2|TRBV11-1
TGTGCCAGCAGCTTCAGAAATGGACTAGCGGATAACACCGGGGAGCTGTTTTTT
CASSFRNGLADNTGELFF
>-|TRBJ1-1|-|TRBV14
TGTGCCAGCAGCCTCCACAGGTCGGGGAACACTGAAGCTTTCTTT
CASSLHRSGNTEAFF
>once|TRBJ1-5|-|TRBV27
TGTGCCAGCAGTTTGACAGGAACGCAGCCCCAGCATTTT
CASSLTGTQPQHF
>-|TRBJ2-2|TRBD1|TRBV10-1
TGCGCCACCAAGCACCGGGACAGGGGCTCGGACACCGGGGAGCTGTTTTTT
CATKHRDRGSDTGELFF
>-|TRBJ2-7|TRBD2|TRBV30
TGTGCCTGGAGTGGGACTAGCGCCAACGAGCAGTACTTC
CAWSGTSANEQYF
>-|TRBJ1-1|TRBD1|TRBV28
TGTGCCAGCAGTTTTTCAGGGGGCAACACTGAAGCTTTCTTT
CASSFSGGNTEAFF
>once|TRBJ2-1|TRBD2|TRBV9
TGTGCCAGCTCCCGGACTAGCGGCTACAATGAGCAGTTCTTC
CASSRTSGYNEQFF
>-|TRBJ2-7|TRBD2|TRBV11-2
TGTGCCAGCAGCTTAGAGGTAGCGGGAGACTACGAGCAGTACTTC
CASSLEVAGDYEQYF
>few|TRBJ1-1|TRBD1|TRBV11-3
TGTGCCAGCAGCTTAGTGGCGACAGGGGCCCGAAGAACTGAAGCTTTCTTT
CASSLVATGARRTEAFF
>-|TRBJ2-7|-|TRBV28
TGTGCCAGCAGTTACAGGTACGAGCAGTACTTC
CASSYRYEQYF
>-|TRBJ2-7|TRBD2|TRBV7-9
TGTGCCAGCAGCCGAGCACCTCTGGGGCTAGCGGGAAGCGAGCAGTACTTC
CASSRAPLGLAGSEQYF
>-|TRBJ2-7|TRBD2|TRBV15
TGTGCCACCAGCAGAGGTAGCGGGGCCTACGAGCAGTACTTC
CATSRGSGAYEQYF
>-|TRBJ2-1|-|TRBV29-1
TGCAGCGTAGAACGTTCCCATGAGCAGTTCTTC
CSVERSHEQFF
>-|TRBJ2-3|-|TRBV11-3
TGTGCCAGCAGCCCGTTGGGGGCTACTAGCACAGATACGCAGTATTTT
CASSPLGATSTDTQYF
>-|TRBJ2-1|TRBD2|TRBV7-9
TGTGCCAGCAGCTGGGCTAGCGGGAAATATGAGCAGTTCTTC
CASSWASGKYEQFF
>-|TRBJ1-2|-|TRBV28
TGTGCCAGCAGTCGAACTCAGGGTAGCTATGGCTACACCTTC
CASSRTQGSYGYTF
>-|TRBJ2-3|TRBD2|TRBV5-6
TGTGCCAGCAGCTGGGGCTATCGGACTAGCGGCACAGATACGCAGTATTTT
CASSWGYRTSGTDTQYF
>-|TRBJ2-5|TRBD1|TRBV30
TGTGCCTGGGGGGACAGCCAAGAGACCCAGTACTTC
CAWGDSQETQYF
>-|TRBJ1-4|-|TRBV25-1
TGTGCCAGCAGTGTTTTGGCGGGGCCTCCAACTAATGAAAAACTGTTTTTT
CASSVLAGPPTNEKLFF
>-|TRBJ2-5|TRBD2|TRBV5-4
TGTGCCAGCACCTCACGAGCGGGAAAAGGGTCCTTCACCCAGTACTTC
CASTSRAGKGSFTQYF
>-|TRBJ1-2|TRBD1|TRBV5-6
TGTGCCAGCAGCTCCACACAGGGGGCGTGGCGCCACTATGGCTACACCTTC
CASSSTQGAWRHYGYTF
>-|TRBJ2-7|-|TRBV5-8
TGTGCCAGCAGCTTGACAGGTTCCTACGAGCAGTACTTC
CASSLTGSYEQYF
>-|TRBJ1-1|-|TRBV27
TGTGCCAGCAGAACCACGGGAGAGACAGACCCATTGAACACTGAAGCTTTCTTT
CASRTTGETDPLNTEAFF
>-|TRBJ1-1|-|TRBV7-3
TGTGCCAGCAGCACGGACGGGGGATACACTGAAGCTTTCTTT
CASSTDGGYTEAFF
>once|TRBJ2-3|TRBD2|TRBV7-9
TGTGCCAGCATTACTAGCGGGAGGGCACGCACAGATACGCAGTATTTT
CASITSGRARTDTQYF